A selection of T cell receptor beta chains follows, all from one sample in a study of T cell changes during pregnancy in multiple sclerosis. Profiled with immunoSEQ multiplex PCR; TCRdb holds only in-frame clones, not every one. This sample yields around 92,000 clones, of which 85% to 95% are seen a single time; 4.3% belongs to the top ten. Sequenced material: peripheral blood, taken in the first trimester of pregnancy. The receptors shown here come from a female donor with multiple sclerosis, enrolled in a pregnancy study. Each CDR3 is given with its conserved first and last residue. The D gene is left open where the match is weak. For some rows the clone size is stated as once, few or many, or as a class when expanded; others skip it.

j_gene	v_gene	abundance	d_gene	CDR3nt	CDR3aa
TRBJ1-1	TRBV5-1	NA	NA	TGCGCCAGCAGCTTATATGGAGTCGGAAACACTGAAGCTTTCTTT	CASSLYGVGNTEAFF
TRBJ2-5	TRBV29-1	NA	TRBD1	TGCAGCGGGGGACGGGGGACAGGTCAAGAGACCCAGTACTTC	CSGGRGTGQETQYF
TRBJ2-1	TRBV6-5	NA	NA	TGTGCCAGCATCACAGGTAATGAGCAGTTCTTC	CASITGNEQFF
TRBJ2-1	TRBV27	NA	NA	TGTGCCAGCAGGGACAGTCCCTCCTACAATGAGCAGTTCTTC	CASRDSPSYNEQFF
TRBJ1-6	TRBV6-5	once	NA	TGTGCCAGCAGTTACCTTACAGGGAATTCACCCCTCCACTTT	CASSYLTGNSPLHF
TRBJ2-2	TRBV7-3	NA	NA	TGTGCCAGCAGCTATCCGGGCACCGGGGAGCTGTTTTTT	CASSYPGTGELFF
TRBJ2-2	TRBV14	once	NA	TGTGCCAGCAGCCAAGATAATTACAGGGTGGCATCCGGGGAGCTGTTTTTT	CASSQDNYRVASGELFF
TRBJ1-5	TRBV19	NA	NA	TGTGCCAGTAGTATGGTAGCCCCGACCGACCAGCCCCAGCATTTT	CASSMVAPTDQPQHF
TRBJ2-1	TRBV29-1	once	NA	TGCAGCGTTGTTCCACAGGCGCAACCCAATGAGCAGTTCTTC	CSVVPQAQPNEQFF
TRBJ1-4	TRBV19	NA	NA	TGTGCCAGTAGTCCGCCGTACAGGGCTAATGAAAAACTGTTTTTT	CASSPPYRANEKLFF
TRBJ1-4	TRBV5-1	NA	NA	TGCGCCAGCAGCTTGGCCGTTGGTGGATCGGGAAAACTGTTTTTT	CASSLAVGGSGKLFF
TRBJ2-5	TRBV9	NA	TRBD1	TGTGCCAGCAGCGTAGAAGGGGGCTGGGAGACCCAGTACTTC	CASSVEGGWETQYF
TRBJ1-2	TRBV7-2	NA	NA	TGTGCCAGCAGCTTAGACAGGGTTGGAGGCTACACCTTC	CASSLDRVGGYTF
TRBJ2-7	TRBV19	NA	NA	TGTGCCAGCAGTATGTCTCGTACCTACGAGCAGTACTTC	CASSMSRTYEQYF
TRBJ1-4	TRBV10-3	NA	NA	TGTGCCATTATAGACAGGTTCACAACTAATGAAAAACTGTTTTTT	CAIIDRFTTNEKLFF
TRBJ1-1	TRBV30	NA	NA	TGTGCCTTCCACCCAGGCGAGATGAACACTGAAGCTTTCTTT	CAFHPGEMNTEAFF
TRBJ1-3	TRBV7-8	NA	NA	TGTGCCAGCAGCTTTGGCGGGGACACCATATATTTT	CASSFGGDTIYF
TRBJ2-2	TRBV27	NA	TRBD2	TGTGCCAGCAACCCCGGAACTGCGGGAGCCGGGGAGCTGTTTTTT	CASNPGTAGAGELFF
TRBJ2-1	TRBV29-1	NA	TRBD2	TGCAGCGTTGACGGACTAGCGGGGAACCATGAGCAGTTCTTC	CSVDGLAGNHEQFF
TRBJ2-2	TRBV7-3	few	NA	TGTGCCAGCAGCTTAAGTCTCAAGAGGGAGAACACCGGGGAGCTGTTTTTT	CASSLSLKRENTGELFF
TRBJ1-1	TRBV6-1	NA	NA	TGTGCCAGCAGAGCGGTGAACACTGAAGCTTTCTTT	CASRAVNTEAFF
TRBJ2-5	TRBV30	NA	TRBD2	TGTGCCTGGAGAGGGGGACTAGCGGATCAAGAGACCCAGTACTTC	CAWRGGLADQETQYF
TRBJ1-1	TRBV7-3	NA	TRBD1	TGTGCCAGCAGCTCGACAGGGGCGGCCACTGAAGCTTTCTTT	CASSSTGAATEAFF
TRBJ1-6	TRBV13	NA	NA	TGTGCCAGCAGCTTAGGACAGGGTGGTTCACCCCTCCACTTT	CASSLGQGGSPLHF
TRBJ2-7	TRBV6-6	NA	TRBD2	TGTGCCAGCAGCCCCGGTTGGGGGGGGGTTGAGCAGTACTTC	CASSPGWGGVEQYF
TRBJ1-5	TRBV6-5	NA	TRBD1	TGTGCCAGCAGGGGGACAGGGTTCAATCAGCCCCAGCATTTT	CASRGTGFNQPQHF
TRBJ1-6	TRBV27	NA	NA	TGTGCCAGCACCGGGGTAGGGACGGGGAGGTCACCCCTCCACTTT	CASTGVGTGRSPLHF
TRBJ2-1	TRBV4-1	NA	TRBD2	TGCGCCAGCAGCCAAGGACTAGCGGGGGTCAATGAGCAGTTCTTC	CASSQGLAGVNEQFF
TRBJ2-5	TRBV5-1	NA	TRBD1	TGCGCCAGCAGCTTGCGAGGGGGCTCGGATAAGACCCAGTACTTC	CASSLRGGSDKTQYF
TRBJ2-1	TRBV7-6	NA	NA	TGTGCCAGCAGCCGCACGACTGGGGCCAATGAGCAGTTCTTC	CASSRTTGANEQFF
TRBJ2-1	TRBV5-1	NA	TRBD2	TGCGCCAGCAACAGCGGGGGGTCCTACAATGAGCAGTTCTTC	CASNSGGSYNEQFF
TRBJ2-7	TRBV9	NA	NA	TGTGCCAGCAGCGCCTTGGGGGGATCCTCCTACGAGCAGTACTTC	CASSALGGSSYEQYF
TRBJ2-5	TRBV7-9	NA	NA	TGTGCCAGCAGCCAAGAGGAGACCCAGTACTTC	CASSQEETQYF
TRBJ1-1	TRBV11-1	NA	NA	TGTGCCAGCAGCGACAGGTACTATGGCACTGAAGCTTTCTTT	CASSDRYYGTEAFF
TRBJ1-1	TRBV6-5	NA	NA	TGTGCCAGCAGGGTAGGGACGGGGGTGAACACTGAAGCTTTCTTT	CASRVGTGVNTEAFF
TRBJ1-3	TRBV6-5	NA	TRBD1	TGTGCCAGCAGCCGGGGACAGCTCCCGGGTAACACCATATATTTT	CASSRGQLPGNTIYF
TRBJ1-2	TRBV18	NA	TRBD1	TGTGCCAGCTCACGTGAAGATTGGGGACAGCATGGCTACACCTTC	CASSREDWGQHGYTF
TRBJ1-1	TRBV6-1	NA	TRBD1	TGTGCCAGCAGTTGGACAGGGAACGGGAACACTGAAGCTTTCTTT	CASSWTGNGNTEAFF
TRBJ1-1	TRBV19	NA	TRBD1	TGTGCCAGTCGACAGGGTTGGGACACTGAAGCTTTCTTT	CASRQGWDTEAFF
TRBJ2-6	TRBV5-1	NA	TRBD1	TGCGCCAGCAGCTTGGGACAGGGGGTATTTTCTGGGGCCAACGTCCTGACTTTC	CASSLGQGVFSGANVLTF